This T cell receptor beta chain was captured by sequencing in a study of Ad26.COV2.S vaccination and SARS-CoV-2 variants. Points on this clone: Its cognate antigen is unknown.

Treatment denoted: some 20 received Ad26.COV2.S at low or high dose, single or two shots; about 5 received placebo; per-sample allocation not given. Specimens were obtained on day 63 following the first vaccine or placebo injection. Study-level points and caveats: Substantial response breadth was reportedly seen for spike-specific CD8+ and CD4+ T cells after vaccination.

Profiling relied on immunoSEQ multiplex PCR, and the TCRdb table lists in-frame clones only, not all of them. The table includes about 440,000 clones, around 90% detected once. V lost 5 bases and J lost 6; bases outside the gene matches: 3. The CDR3 extends over 14 amino acids. Germline V lookup: CDR1 LGHNA, CDR2 YSLEER. The clonotype was recovered from a person between 18 and 65 years old who received the Ad26.COV2.S COVID-19 vaccine or a placebo. This sample comprised peripheral blood, obtained in a trial of Ad26.COV2.S vaccine versus placebo. The chain is built from TRBV4-3 and TRBJ1-5; TRBD1 agrees at 11 bases. In nucleotides, the CDR3 is TGCGCCAGCAGCAGGACAGGGGGCGGTCAGCCCCAGCATTTT. It translates to CASSRTGGGQPQHF.